The 22 T cell receptor beta chains given below trace back to one sample, sequenced in a study of blood T cell repertoires in COVID-19. Profiling relied on immunoSEQ multiplex PCR, and the TCRdb table lists in-frame clones only, not all of them. The sample yields approximately 50,000 clones, approximately 84% seen once. Sequenced: peripheral blood. These receptors came from a man in his 70s with active COVID-19.

This clone has just one count. The CDR3 nucleotides are TGTGCCAGCAGCAAAGGGGGACGGACAGGGGAAAGGAGGCAAGGTCAGCCCCAGCATTTT. It translates to CASSKGGRTGERRQGQPQHF. This chain uses TRBV21-1 with TRBJ1-5; the table's D call, TRBD1, was not checked against the DNA. TRBV21-1 is described as a pseudogene. The CDR3 has 20 amino acids.

The chain links TRBV6-5 to TRBJ2-7; a possible D gene is TRBD2 (6 bases). V shed 6 bases and J shed 2 bases, with 14 bases lying between them. The germline gives CDR1 MNHEY, CDR2 SVGAGI. The CDR3 is made up of 14 amino acids. CDR3 protein: CASRPPGDPYEQYF. CDR3 bases: TGTGCCAGCAGGCCGCCGGGGGACCCCTACGAGCAGTACTTC.

This clone appeared a few times. The rearrangement joins TRBV19 to TRBJ2-7, with a possible D match to TRBD1 (5 bases). Trimming pared 2 bases from V and 3 bases from J, leaving 14 bases between. Germline CDR1 LNHDA, CDR2 SQIVND (reference sequence). The CDR3 loop spans 15 amino acids. The CDR3 loop reads CASSIKGTGSYEQYF. The CDR3 DNA follows: TGTGCCAGTAGTATAAAAGGAACAGGTAGCTACGAGCAGTACTTC.

The chain joins TRBV6-2 or TRBV6-3 to TRBJ1-6; TRBD1 matches at 8 bases. The junction had 9 bases not matched to a gene; V was cut back by 5 bases and J by 9 bases. Germline CDR1 reads MNHEY; CDR2 reads SVGEGT. The CDR3 loop spans 15 amino acids. CDR3 sequence (DNA): TGTGCCAGCAGTCCCCAGACAGGGGCTCCTTCACCCCTCCACTTT. Protein sequence: CASSPQTGAPSPLHF.

This clone was seen only once. V usage is TRBV4-1 and J usage is TRBJ2-4; TRBD1 is a possible D gene (5 bases). This CDR3 is 15 amino acids long. Germline-derived CDR1 and CDR2 are MGHRA and YSYEKL. Trimming left V 0 bases short and J 4 bases short, with 10 bases between. CDR3 nucleotide sequence: TGCGCCAGCAGCCAAGATCCGACAGAGAAAAACATTCAGTACTTC. Protein: CASSQDPTEKNIQYF.

The chain recombines TRBV10-3 with TRBJ1-1, with TRBD1 matching 11 bases. Per the germline V gene, CDR1 is ENHRY and CDR2 is SYGVKD. The CDR3 is made up of 13 amino acids. V trimming: 6 bases; J trimming: 3 bases; junction bases outside the gene matches: 0. CDR3 in amino acids: CAIRGQGDTEAFF. Written as DNA, the CDR3 is TGTGCCATCAGGGGACAGGGGGACACTGAAGCTTTCTTT.

The chain links TRBV13 to TRBJ2-1, with TRBD1 matching over 8 bases. Germline V gene data show CDR1 as PRHDT and CDR2 as FYEKMQ (reference sequence). The CDR3 contains 15 residues. With V trimmed by 5 bases and J by 10 bases, 13 bases remained unmatched. CDR3 region: CASSARGLGSKEQFF. CDR3 in DNA: TGTGCCAGCAGCGCCAGGGGGCTAGGATCGAAAGAGCAGTTCTTC.

The chain links TRBV7-3 to TRBJ2-1, with D perhaps TRBD2 (6 bases). The CDR3 length is 16 residues. Trimming left V 4 bases short and J 9 bases short, with 22 bases between. In germline, CDR1 is SGHTA, CDR2 FQGTGA. CDR3 residues: CASSSPFGGVGSEQFF. CDR3 coding DNA: TGTGCCAGCAGCTCCCCATTCGGGGGAGTTGGAAGTGAGCAGTTCTTC.

The chain has TRBV30 and TRBJ1-5; D not certain. Trimming removed 2 bases from V and 2 bases from J, with 7 bases in between. This CDR3 is 13 amino acids long. Germline V gene sequence: CDR1 GTSNPN, CDR2 SVGIG (reference sequence). CDR3 bases: TGTGCCTGGAGTTCGGTTGGCAATCAGCCCCAGCATTTT. Translation: CAWSSVGNQPQHF.

The gene calls are TRBV4-1 and TRBJ2-7, with D possibly TRBD1 on 5 matching bases. This CDR3 has 15 residues. V dropped 1 base and J dropped 0 bases, with 10 bases sitting between them. The germline gives CDR1 MGHRA, CDR2 YSYEKL. The CDR3 nucleotides read TGCGCCAGCAGCCAAGCCTTACAGGCCTCCTACGAGCAGTACTTC. Translating it yields CASSQALQASYEQYF.

J is TRBJ1-1 and V is TRBV19, with D tentatively TRBD1 (6 bases). The CDR3 length is 11 residues. V lost 4 bases and J 11 bases, leaving 11 bases between the germline ends. CDR1 and CDR2 from the germline V gene are LNHDA and SQIVND (reference sequence). The CDR3 protein is CASSTGATAFF. The DNA of the CDR3 is TGTGCCAGTAGTACAGGGGCTACGGCTTTCTTT.

Regarding this clone: The junction departs from the called germline gene at one end, perhaps through a read error. The chain joins TRBV5-6 to TRBJ2-4; D is perhaps TRBD2 (5 bases). CDR1 and CDR2 from the germline V gene are SGHDT and YYEEEE. The CDR3 sequence is 15 residues long. The CDR3 reads CASSLEFGSGETVDF. DNA of the CDR3: TGTGCCAGCAGCTTGGAGTTTGGGAGCGGTGAGACCGTAGACTTC.

This clone was observed a handful of times. Other DNA sequences in this sample translate to the same CDR3. The rearrangement links TRBV18 to TRBJ2-1, with 9 nucleotides matching TRBD2. The germline gives CDR1 KGHSH, CDR2 LQKENI. The junction had 16 bases not matched to a gene; V was cut back by 0 bases and J by 10 bases. The CDR3 is 18 residues long. The CDR3 region is CASSPPWVAGAGLLEQFF. The CDR3 DNA follows: TGTGCCAGCTCACCACCGTGGGTAGCGGGAGCCGGCCTACTAGAGCAGTTCTTC.

The V gene is TRBV4-1, the J gene TRBJ2-7; D uncertain. CDR3 length equals 12 residues. Trimming took 0 bases from V and 6 from J, leaving 6 bases between them. Germline V lookup: CDR1 MGHRA, CDR2 YSYEKL. CDR3 protein: CASSQDNSEQYF. CDR3 nucleotides: TGCGCCAGCAGCCAAGATAACTCCGAGCAGTACTTC.

The chain combines TRBV19 with TRBJ1-2; D remains ambiguous. V was cut by 6 bases and J by 5 bases, with 13 bases left in between. Germline V gene lookup returns CDR1 LNHDA and CDR2 SQIVND (reference sequence). The CDR3 loop spans 13 amino acids. CDR3 loop: CASRPTDLYGYTF. The CDR3 region has the DNA TGTGCCAGTAGACCTACGGACTTATATGGCTACACCTTC. Based on the CDR3 plus reference TRBV19 and TRBJ1-2, the full variable domain is DGGITQSPKYLFRKEGQNVTLSCEQNLNHDAMYWYRQDPGQGLRLIYYSQIVNDFQKGDIAEGYSVSREKKESFPLTVTSAQKNPTAFYLCASRPTDLYGYTFGSGTRLTVV.

The gene calls are TRBV3-1 (or the pseudogene TRBV3-2) and TRBJ2-2, with 9 positions matching TRBD2. CDR3 size: 15 residues. Germline V gene sequence: CDR1 LGHDT, CDR2 YNNKEL (reference sequence). J was trimmed by 5 bases and V by 8 bases; bases with no gene match: 9. CDR3 nucleotide sequence: TGTGCCAGCGCCCCGGGACTAGCAGGAACCGGGGAGCTGTTTTTT. It codes for CASAPGLAGTGELFF.

The V and J genes are TRBV11-1 and TRBJ1-5, with TRBD1 identical over 8 bases. The CDR3 sequence is 15 residues long. Per germline, CDR1 SGHAT and CDR2 FQDESV (reference sequence). Trimming cost V 1 base and J 4 bases; bases outside gene matches: 3. The CDR3 region is CASSLVGTGNQPQHF. For the CDR3, the DNA is TGTGCCAGCAGCTTAGTAGGGACAGGAAATCAGCCCCAGCATTTT. Together with reference TRBV11-1 and TRBJ1-5, the CDR3 gives the full variable domain: EAEVAQSPRYKITEKSQAVAFWCDPISGHATLYWYRQILGQGPELLVQFQDESVVDDSQLPKDRFSAERLKGVDSTLKIQPAELGDSAMYLCASSLVGTGNQPQHFGDGTRLSIL.

This chain uses TRBV7-2 with TRBJ2-1; 8 bases are shared with TRBD2. Per the germline V gene, CDR1 is SGHTA and CDR2 is FQGNSA. The CDR3 extends over 14 amino acids. V shed 5 bases, J shed 10 bases, and the junction held 10 bases outside the gene matches. CDR3 bases: TGTGCCAGCAGCGGAGGCCGGGAGCGGGGGGAGCAGTTCTTC. Protein product: CASSGGRERGEQFF.

The rearrangement joins TRBV6-6 to TRBJ1-1; D gene ambiguous. Trimming removed 2 bases at V and 1 base at J, with 5 bases between. Per germline, CDR1 MNHNY and CDR2 SVGAGI (reference sequence). The CDR3 length is 13 residues. The CDR3: CASSYSQNTEAFF. CDR3 sequence (DNA): TGTGCCAGCAGTTACAGCCAGAACACTGAAGCTTTCTTT.

V usage is TRBV27 and J usage is TRBJ1-1; 10 bases are shared with TRBD1. V lost 3 bases and J lost 7; bases outside the gene matches: 5. Looked up from germline, CDR1 is MNHEY and CDR2 is SMNVEV (reference sequence). The CDR3 has 14 residues. For the CDR3, the DNA is TGTGCCAGCAGTTTGAGCCGGGACAGGGGTGAAGCTTTCTTT. Protein product: CASSLSRDRGEAFF.

CDR3 residues: CASNRLAGQETQYF. The CDR3 DNA follows: TGTGCCAGCAACCGACTAGCGGGACAAGAGACCCAGTACTTC. V gene TRBV11-1 combines with J gene TRBJ2-5; 11 bases are a match to TRBD2. Germline V gene data show CDR1 as SGHAT and CDR2 as FQDESV (reference sequence). The J segment lost 2 bases and the V segment lost 7 bases, leaving 3 bases of the junction unmatched. The CDR3 sequence is 14 residues long. Full variable domain (missing parts from reference TRBV11-1 and TRBJ2-5): EAEVAQSPRYKITEKSQAVAFWCDPISGHATLYWYRQILGQGPELLVQFQDESVVDDSQLPKDRFSAERLKGVDSTLKIQPAELGDSAMYLCASNRLAGQETQYFGPGTRLLVL.

This rearrangement joins TRBV28 to TRBJ2-2, with D possibly TRBD2 on 5 matching bases. Germline assignment: CDR1 MDHEN and CDR2 SYDVKM. The germline V and J ends were trimmed by 1 base and 4 bases, with 13 bases remaining between them. CDR3 length: 16 residues. The CDR3 sequence is CASSLSSGVGTGELFF. DNA of the CDR3: TGTGCCAGCAGTTTATCCTCCGGGGTCGGCACCGGGGAGCTGTTTTTT.